These 12 T cell receptor beta chains came from one sample sequenced in a study of identical twins (dated by TCRdb to the mid-2010s). Libraries were prepared through 5' RACE. Reads for this sample came from an Illumina HiSeq 2000. Using fastp at Q25 and MiXCR, TCRdb reprocessed the public reads and kept productive beta chains. Under each unique CDR3 protein, matching rows form one entry showing the most common genes and DNA. The sample table shows some 1,700,000 distinct CDR3 sequences, and roughly a third are seen once. 0.25% to 0.3% of the sample is taken by the ten largest. Sequenced input: cord blood. Source of these receptors: a newborn girl in good health.

The chain couples TRBV2 to TRBJ2-1, with TRBD2 as a possible D gene (5 bases). Looked up from germline, CDR1 is SNHLY and CDR2 is FYNNEI. The V gene lost 8 bases and the J gene lost 5 bases, with 16 bases spanning the gap. This CDR3 spans 14 amino acids. CDR3 protein: CASLWVSADNEQFF. DNA of the CDR3: TGTGCCAGCTTATGGGTTAGCGCCGACAATGAGCAGTTCTTC.

In this sample, this clonotype turned up once. The chain carries TRBV6-4 and TRBJ1-1, with 12 bases lining up with TRBD1. Looked up from germline, CDR1 is MRHNA and CDR2 is SNTAGT. Unmatched junction bases numbered 4, after V lost 7 bases and J lost 1 base. The CDR3 totals 15 residues. This chain's CDR3 is CASKGQGAGNTEAFF. The CDR3 nucleotides are TGTGCCAGCAAGGGACAGGGGGCTGGGAACACTGAAGCTTTCTTT.

The chain couples TRBV4-2 to TRBJ2-1; no firm D call. The V end was cut by 2 bases, the J end by 13 bases, with 21 bases between. Germline CDR1 is LGHNA and CDR2 is YNFKEQ. This CDR3 has 15 amino acids. As DNA, the CDR3 is TGTGCCAGCAGCCAACATTCAGCGTACCAAGAGACCCAGTTCTTC. Its protein product is CASSQHSAYQETQFF.

For the CDR3, the DNA is TGCGCCAGCAGCGGCGATAGACCGGATACGCAGTATTTT. It specifies CASSGDRPDTQYF. J is TRBJ2-3 and V is TRBV5-1; D gene unclear. V lost 4 bases and J 6 bases, leaving 12 bases between the germline ends. CDR3 size: 13 residues. Germline V gene lookup returns CDR1 SGHRS and CDR2 YFSETQ.

This chain links TRBV3-1 with TRBJ2-7; TRBD2 matches at 8 bases. Germline V lookup: CDR1 LGHDT, CDR2 YNNKEL (reference sequence). Unmatched junction bases numbered 17, after V lost 0 bases and J lost 7 bases. This CDR3 has 18 residues. DNA of the CDR3: TGTGCCAGCAGCCAAGATGGGGGACTAGACATAGGCTACAATGAGCAGTACTTC. It is translated as CASSQDGGLDIGYNEQYF.

This clonotype was detected a few times. The chain combines TRBV5-4 with TRBJ2-1, with a tentative D call TRBD2 (6 bases). The assigned J gene may be wrong: the sequence end matches TRBJ2-7 better. The CDR3 totals 16 residues. The germline V gene encodes CDR1 SGHNT and CDR2 YYREEE (reference sequence). The CDR3 nucleotides are TGTGCCAGCAGCACATCCACCGGGAGCTCCTACAATGAGCAGTACTTC. Amino acid sequence: CASSTSTGSSYNEQYF.

This chain uses TRBV20-1 with TRBJ2-3; D call uncertain. Germline CDR1 and CDR2: DFQATT and SNEGSKA (reference sequence). V gave up 3 bases and J gave up 3 bases, with 13 bases separating them. CDR3 length: 14 amino acids. The CDR3: CSASPHVPTDTQYF. The DNA of the CDR3 is TGCAGTGCTAGCCCCCATGTCCCTACAGATACGCAGTATTTT.

This clonotype has only a few counts. Its ends do not fully match the called genes, so a read error is possible. The chain recombines TRBV4-1 with TRBJ2-7, with a weak D call TRBD2 (5 bases). Per the germline V gene, CDR1 is MGHRA and CDR2 is YSYEKL. The CDR3 is 14 residues long. CDR3 in amino acids: CASSQGLAYNEQYF. The DNA for the CDR3 is TGTGCCAGCAGCCAAGGGCTAGCATACAATGAGCAGTACTTC.

The J gene is TRBJ2-1, the V gene TRBV3-1; D is perhaps TRBD2 (7 bases). Germline assignment: CDR1 LGHDT and CDR2 YNNKEL (reference sequence). The CDR3 spans 15 residues. V was clipped by 1 base and J by 6 bases, with 13 bases between them. Written as DNA, the CDR3 is TGTGCCAGCAGCCAAGTGGCGGGGGCCCCCAATGAGCAGTTCTTC. This gives the protein CASSQVAGAPNEQFF.

This chain links TRBV9 with TRBJ2-1; the match to TRBD2 covers 7 bases. J lost 8 bases, V lost 3 bases, and 8 bases had no gene match. Germline CDR1 and CDR2: SGDLS and YYNGEE. The CDR3 length is 14 residues. The CDR3 protein is CASSAGLVWDEQFF. DNA for the CDR3: TGTGCCAGCAGCGCCGGACTAGTTTGGGATGAGCAGTTCTTC.

V is TRBV29-1 and J is TRBJ1-2; 11 positions match TRBD1. The V gene's germline CDR1 is SQVTM and CDR2 ANQGSEA. This CDR3 contains 13 residues. Trimming took 4 bases from V and 6 from J; bases not matched to a gene: 4. The CDR3 sequence: CSVGGQGADGYTF. The CDR3 DNA sequence: TGCAGCGTTGGCGGACAGGGGGCGGATGGCTACACCTTC.

V usage is TRBV4-2 and J usage is TRBJ2-1; TRBD2 matches at 9 bases. The trim removed 2 bases at V and 0 bases at J, leaving 11 bases unmatched. CDR3 length equals 19 residues. Germline assignment: CDR1 LGHNA and CDR2 YNFKEQ. Written as DNA, the CDR3 is TGTGCCAGCAGCCAATTCCCACCGAATAGCGGGAGCTCCTACAATGAGCAGTTCTTC. This encodes CASSQFPPNSGSSYNEQFF.